This TCR beta chain comes out of a study of T cell changes during pregnancy in multiple sclerosis. This CDR3 is built from 13 residues. Between the trimmed V and J ends, which lost 2 bases and 6 bases, there was a span of 11 bases. Looked up from germline, CDR1 is SGHRS and CDR2 is YFSETQ. Clones were read by immunoSEQ multiplex PCR, and TCRdb kept only the in-frame ones, dropping some. The sample records some 87,000 clones, just over 90% being singletons. This sequence was found in a female donor with multiple sclerosis, enrolled in a pregnancy study. The chain links TRBV5-1 to TRBJ1-1, with no clear D. This sample comprised CD4+ T cells from peripheral blood mononuclear cells, obtained before pregnancy. Written as DNA, the CDR3 is TGCGCCAGCAGCTTAGCTCAGGAAGCTGAAGCTTTCTTT. Amino acids: CASSLAQEAEAFF.